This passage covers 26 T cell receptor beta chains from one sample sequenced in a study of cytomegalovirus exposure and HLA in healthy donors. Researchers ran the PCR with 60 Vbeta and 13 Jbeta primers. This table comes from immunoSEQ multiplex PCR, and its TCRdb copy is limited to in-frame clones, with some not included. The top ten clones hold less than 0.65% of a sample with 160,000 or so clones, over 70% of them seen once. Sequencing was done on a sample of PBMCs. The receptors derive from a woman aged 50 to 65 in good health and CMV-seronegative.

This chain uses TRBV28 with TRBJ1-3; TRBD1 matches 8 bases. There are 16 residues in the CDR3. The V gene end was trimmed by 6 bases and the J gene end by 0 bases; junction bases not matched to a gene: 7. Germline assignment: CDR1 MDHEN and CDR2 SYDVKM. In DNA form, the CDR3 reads TGTGCCAGCAGCCGCAGGGGGCTGAGCTCTGGAAACACCATATATTTT. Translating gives CASSRRGLSSGNTIYF.

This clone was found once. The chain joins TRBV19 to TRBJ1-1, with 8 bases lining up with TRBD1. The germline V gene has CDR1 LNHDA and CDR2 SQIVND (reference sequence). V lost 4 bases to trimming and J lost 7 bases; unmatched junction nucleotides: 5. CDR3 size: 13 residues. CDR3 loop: CASSSYRGSEAFF. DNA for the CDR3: TGTGCCAGTAGTAGTTACAGGGGGAGTGAAGCTTTCTTT.

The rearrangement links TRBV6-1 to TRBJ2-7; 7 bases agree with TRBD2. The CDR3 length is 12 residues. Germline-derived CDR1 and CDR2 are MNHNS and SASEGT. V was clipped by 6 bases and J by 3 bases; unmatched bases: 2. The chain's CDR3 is CASSRDYYEQYF. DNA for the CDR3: TGTGCCAGCAGCCGGGACTACTACGAGCAGTACTTC.

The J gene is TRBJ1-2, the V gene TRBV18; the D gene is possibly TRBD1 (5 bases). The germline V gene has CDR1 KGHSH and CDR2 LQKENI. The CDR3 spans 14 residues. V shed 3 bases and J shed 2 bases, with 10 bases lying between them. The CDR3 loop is CASSPSGSNYGYTF. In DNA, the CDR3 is TGTGCCAGCTCACCGTCAGGGTCCAACTATGGCTACACCTTC.

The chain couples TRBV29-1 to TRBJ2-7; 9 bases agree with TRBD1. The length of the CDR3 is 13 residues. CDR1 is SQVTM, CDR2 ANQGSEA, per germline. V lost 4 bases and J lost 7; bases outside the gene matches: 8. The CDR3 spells CSVVAQGAGEQYF. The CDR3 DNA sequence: TGCAGCGTTGTGGCACAGGGGGCGGGGGAGCAGTACTTC.

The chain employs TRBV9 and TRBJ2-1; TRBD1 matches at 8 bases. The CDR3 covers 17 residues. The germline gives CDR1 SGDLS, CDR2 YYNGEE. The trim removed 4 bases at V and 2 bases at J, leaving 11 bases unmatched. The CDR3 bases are TGTGCCAGCAGCTTCAGTCCGGGACAGGCTCCCTACAATGAGCAGTTCTTC. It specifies CASSFSPGQAPYNEQFF. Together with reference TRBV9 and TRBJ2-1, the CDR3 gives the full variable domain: DSGVTQTPKHLITATGQRVTLRCSPRSGDLSVYWYQQSLDQGLQFLIQYYNGEERAKGNILERFSAQQFPDLHSELNLSSLELGDSALYFCASSFSPGQAPYNEQFFGPGTRLTVL.

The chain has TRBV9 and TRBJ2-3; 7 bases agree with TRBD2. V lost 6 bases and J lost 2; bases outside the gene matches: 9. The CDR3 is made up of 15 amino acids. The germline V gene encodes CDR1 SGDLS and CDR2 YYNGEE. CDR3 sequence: CASILGLGVTDTQYF. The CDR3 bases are TGTGCCAGCATCCTAGGACTAGGGGTCACAGATACGCAGTATTTT. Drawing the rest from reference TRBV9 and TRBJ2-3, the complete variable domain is DSGVTQTPKHLITATGQRVTLRCSPRSGDLSVYWYQQSLDQGLQFLIQYYNGEERAKGNILERFSAQQFPDLHSELNLSSLELGDSALYFCASILGLGVTDTQYFGPGTRLTVL.

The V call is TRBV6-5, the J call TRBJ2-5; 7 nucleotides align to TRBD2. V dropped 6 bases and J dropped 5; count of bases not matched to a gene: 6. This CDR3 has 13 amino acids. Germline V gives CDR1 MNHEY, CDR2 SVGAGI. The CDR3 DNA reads TGTGCCAGCAGGTACCCCGGGGGGGAGACCCAGTACTTC. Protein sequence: CASRYPGGETQYF.

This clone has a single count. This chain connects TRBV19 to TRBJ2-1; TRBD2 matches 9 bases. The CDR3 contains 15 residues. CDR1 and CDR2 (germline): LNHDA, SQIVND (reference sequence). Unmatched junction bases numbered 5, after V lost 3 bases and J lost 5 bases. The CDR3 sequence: CASSIAGGPHNEQFF. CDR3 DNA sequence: TGTGCCAGTAGTATCGCGGGAGGGCCCCACAATGAGCAGTTCTTC.

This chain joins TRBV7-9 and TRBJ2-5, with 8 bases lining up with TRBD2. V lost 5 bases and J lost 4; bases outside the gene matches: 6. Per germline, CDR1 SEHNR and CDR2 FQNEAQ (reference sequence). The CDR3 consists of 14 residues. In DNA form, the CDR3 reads TGTGCCAGCAGCCCCGGACTAGCCGGAGAGACCCAGTACTTC. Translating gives CASSPGLAGETQYF.

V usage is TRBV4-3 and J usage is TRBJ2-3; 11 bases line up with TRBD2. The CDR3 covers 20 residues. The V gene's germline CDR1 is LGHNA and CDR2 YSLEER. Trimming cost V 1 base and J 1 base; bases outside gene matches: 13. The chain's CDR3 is CASSQGVAGGPGGGTDTQYF. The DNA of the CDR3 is TGCGCCAGCAGCCAAGGGGTAGCGGGGGGGCCGGGTGGGGGCACAGATACGCAGTATTTT.

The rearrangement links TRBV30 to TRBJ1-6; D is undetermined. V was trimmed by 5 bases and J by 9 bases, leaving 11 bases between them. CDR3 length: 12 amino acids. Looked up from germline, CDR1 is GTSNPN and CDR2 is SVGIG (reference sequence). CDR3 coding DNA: TGTGCCTGGTTACTAAGTGGTTCACCCCTCCACTTT. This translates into CAWLLSGSPLHF.

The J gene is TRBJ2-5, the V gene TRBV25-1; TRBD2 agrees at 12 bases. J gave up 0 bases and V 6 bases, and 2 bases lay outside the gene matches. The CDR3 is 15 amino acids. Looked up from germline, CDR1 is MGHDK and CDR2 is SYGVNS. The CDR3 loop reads CASRLAGGNQETQYF. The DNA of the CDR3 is TGTGCCAGCAGACTAGCGGGGGGAAACCAAGAGACCCAGTACTTC.

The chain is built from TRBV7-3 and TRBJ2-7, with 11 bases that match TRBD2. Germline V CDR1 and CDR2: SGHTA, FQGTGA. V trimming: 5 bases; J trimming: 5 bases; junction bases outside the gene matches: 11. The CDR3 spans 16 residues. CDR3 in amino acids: CASSPGVAGGPNEQYF. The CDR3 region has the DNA TGTGCCAGCAGCCCCGGGGTAGCGGGAGGGCCAAACGAGCAGTACTTC.

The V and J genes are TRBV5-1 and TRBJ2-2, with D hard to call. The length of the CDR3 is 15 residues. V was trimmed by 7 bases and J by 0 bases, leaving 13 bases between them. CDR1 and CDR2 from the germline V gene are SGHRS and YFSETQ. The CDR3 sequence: CASAPQSANTGELFF. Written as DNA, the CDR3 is TGCGCCAGCGCTCCCCAGAGCGCGAACACCGGGGAGCTGTTTTTT. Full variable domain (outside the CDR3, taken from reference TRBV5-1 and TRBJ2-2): KAGVTQTPRYLIKTRGQQVTLSCSPISGHRSVSWYQQTPGQGLQFLFEYFSETQRNKGNFPGRFSGRQFSNSRSEMNVSTLELGDSALYLCASAPQSANTGELFFGEGSRLTVL.

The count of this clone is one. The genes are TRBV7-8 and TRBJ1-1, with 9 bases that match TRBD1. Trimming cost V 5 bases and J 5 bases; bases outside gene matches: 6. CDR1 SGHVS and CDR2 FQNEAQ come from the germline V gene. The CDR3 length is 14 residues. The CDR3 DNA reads TGTGCCAGCAGCATTACAGGGGGCCGGACTGAAGCTTTCTTT. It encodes CASSITGGRTEAFF.

The CDR3 region is CASSSGQGRETQYF. The CDR3 region has the DNA TGTGCCAGCAGCTCCGGACAGGGGAGAGAGACCCAGTACTTC. The chain combines TRBV5-4 with TRBJ2-5; 9 bases are shared with TRBD1. This CDR3 spans 14 amino acids. Germline V gene data show CDR1 as SGHNT and CDR2 as YYREEE (reference sequence). The V segment lost 3 bases and the J segment 4 bases; nucleotides outside the gene matches: 4.

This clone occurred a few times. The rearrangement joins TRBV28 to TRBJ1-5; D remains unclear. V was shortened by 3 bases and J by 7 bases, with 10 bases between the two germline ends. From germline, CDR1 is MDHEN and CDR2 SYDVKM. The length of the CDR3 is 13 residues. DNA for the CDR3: TGTGCCAGCAGTTTGTCGGTAATACAGCCCCAGCATTTT. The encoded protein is CASSLSVIQPQHF.

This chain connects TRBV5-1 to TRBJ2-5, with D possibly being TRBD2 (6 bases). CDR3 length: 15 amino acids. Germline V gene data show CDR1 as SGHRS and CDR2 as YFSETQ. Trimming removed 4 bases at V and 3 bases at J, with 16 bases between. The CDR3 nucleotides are TGCGCCAGCAGCACTCCGGAGCGGGCTGAAGAGACCCAGTACTTC. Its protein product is CASSTPERAEETQYF.

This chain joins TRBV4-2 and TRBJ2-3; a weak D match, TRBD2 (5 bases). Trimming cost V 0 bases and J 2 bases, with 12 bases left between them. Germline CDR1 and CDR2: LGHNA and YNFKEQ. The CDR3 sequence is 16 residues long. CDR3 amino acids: CASSQDLAGNTDTQYF. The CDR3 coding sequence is TGTGCCAGCAGCCAAGATTTGGCGGGCAACACAGATACGCAGTATTTT.

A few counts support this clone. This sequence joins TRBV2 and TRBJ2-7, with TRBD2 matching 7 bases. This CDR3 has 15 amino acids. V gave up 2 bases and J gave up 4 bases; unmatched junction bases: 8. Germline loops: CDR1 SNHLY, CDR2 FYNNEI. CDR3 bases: TGTGCCAGCAGTGAATCTTCGCGGGAGCTGTACGAGCAGTACTTC. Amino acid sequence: CASSESSRELYEQYF.

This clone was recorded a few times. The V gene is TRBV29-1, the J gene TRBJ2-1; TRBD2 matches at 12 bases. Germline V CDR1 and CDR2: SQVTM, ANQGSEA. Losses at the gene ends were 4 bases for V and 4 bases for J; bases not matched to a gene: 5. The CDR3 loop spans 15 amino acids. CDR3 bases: TGCAGCGTTGTTTCAGGGACTAGCGGGTACAATGAGCAGTTCTTC. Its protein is CSVVSGTSGYNEQFF.

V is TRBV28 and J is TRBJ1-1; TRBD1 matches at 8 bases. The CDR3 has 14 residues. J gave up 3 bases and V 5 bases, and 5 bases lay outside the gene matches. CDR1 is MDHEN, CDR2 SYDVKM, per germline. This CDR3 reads CASSPRQGYTEAFF. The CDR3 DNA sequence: TGTGCCAGCAGTCCACGACAGGGGTACACTGAAGCTTTCTTT.

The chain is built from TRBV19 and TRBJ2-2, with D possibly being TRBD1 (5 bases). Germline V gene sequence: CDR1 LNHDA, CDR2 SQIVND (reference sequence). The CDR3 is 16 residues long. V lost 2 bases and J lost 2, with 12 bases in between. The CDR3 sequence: CASSILLDRNTGELFF. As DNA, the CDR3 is TGTGCCAGTAGTATACTTCTTGACAGAAACACCGGGGAGCTGTTTTTT.

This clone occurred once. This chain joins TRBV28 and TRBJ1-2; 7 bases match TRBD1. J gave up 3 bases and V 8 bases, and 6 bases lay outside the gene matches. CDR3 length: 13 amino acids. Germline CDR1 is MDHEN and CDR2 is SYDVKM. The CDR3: CASGVQGDYGYTF. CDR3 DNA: TGTGCCAGCGGTGTGCAGGGGGACTATGGCTACACCTTC.

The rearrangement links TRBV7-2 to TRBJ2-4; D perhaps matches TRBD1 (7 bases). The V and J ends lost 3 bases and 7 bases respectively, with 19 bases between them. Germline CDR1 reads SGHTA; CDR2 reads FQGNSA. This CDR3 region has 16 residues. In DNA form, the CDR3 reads TGTGCCAGCAGCTTCGCCGGTTCAGGGGGGCGGAACATTCAGTACTTC. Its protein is CASSFAGSGGRNIQYF.